Below are 31 T cell receptor beta chains sequenced from a single sample in a study of blood T cell repertoires in COVID-19. TCRdb keeps only in-frame clones here, not all; method: immunoSEQ multiplex PCR. Of 150,000 to 200,000 clones in the sample, roughly nine tenths are singletons; the top ten hold 2.1%. Sequencing was performed on peripheral blood. The receptors derive from a man between 65 and 85 years old with active or convalescent COVID-19.

The rearrangement uses TRBV21-1 and TRBJ1-5; no check of the table's D call, TRBD1, against the DNA was made. TRBV21-1 is labeled a pseudogene. The CDR3 has 17 amino acids. In DNA, the CDR3 is TGTGCCAGCAGCAAAGGGGGTGGACAGGGGAGCAATCAGCCCCAGCATTTT. Translation gives CASSKGGGQGSNQPQHF.

J is TRBJ2-7 and V is TRBV5-6, with 10 bases lining up with TRBD2. V lost 4 bases to trimming and J lost 3 bases; unmatched junction nucleotides: 13. The germline CDR1 and CDR2 sequences are SGHDT and YYEEEE. This CDR3 is 17 amino acids long. The CDR3 here is CASSPSPLAGAFYEQYF. As DNA, the CDR3 is TGTGCCAGCAGCCCTTCCCCTCTAGCGGGGGCCTTCTACGAGCAGTACTTC.

As DNA, the CDR3 is TGCGCCAGCAGCTTGGCCCCACCTGGGGCGGCTGGCTACACCTTC. This sequence encodes CASSLAPPGAAGYTF. The chain carries TRBV5-1 and TRBJ1-2; a possible D gene is TRBD1 (5 bases). The CDR3 length is 15 residues. Between the trimmed V and J ends, which lost 0 bases and 7 bases, there was a span of 16 bases. From germline, CDR1 is SGHRS and CDR2 YFSETQ.

V is TRBV24-1 and J is TRBJ2-5, with D uncertain. CDR1 KGHDR and CDR2 SFDVKD come from the germline V gene. There are 14 residues in the CDR3. Deletions cut 9 bases from V and 1 base from J, with 14 bases between. The CDR3 DNA sequence: TGTGCCACCGGCCCCCCACACCTCCAAGAGACCCAGTACTTC. Its protein product is CATGPPHLQETQYF.

This chain uses TRBV11-2 with TRBJ1-2; D remains ambiguous. CDR1 and CDR2 from the germline V gene are SGHAT and FQNNGV. The V gene lost 4 bases and the J gene lost 0 bases, with 12 bases spanning the gap. The CDR3 is made up of 15 amino acids. The CDR3 DNA follows: TGTGCCAGCAGCTCCAGACTCCTAGCTAACTATGGCTACACCTTC. Its protein is CASSSRLLANYGYTF.

The chain links TRBV5-1 to TRBJ2-2, with TRBD2 matching 9 bases. V lost 2 bases and J lost 5; bases outside the gene matches: 7. CDR3 length: 16 amino acids. Looked up from germline, CDR1 is SGHRS and CDR2 is YFSETQ. The CDR3 DNA follows: TGCGCCAGCAGCTTAGGGACTAGCTTCCGGACCGGGGAGCTGTTTTTT. It is translated as CASSLGTSFRTGELFF.

This clone is a singleton in its sample. This chain uses TRBV11-2 with TRBJ2-7, with D unclear. The CDR3 extends over 13 amino acids. The V end lost 2 bases, the J end lost 2 bases, and 7 bases lay between the germline ends. Germline CDR1 reads SGHAT; CDR2 reads FQNNGV. CDR3 protein: CASSLSVPYEQYF. DNA for the CDR3: TGTGCCAGCAGCTTATCGGTTCCCTACGAGCAGTACTTC.

The genes are TRBV9 and TRBJ2-1; D possibly corresponds to TRBD2 (6 bases). Trimming cost V 0 bases and J 5 bases, with 6 bases left between them. The CDR3 extends over 13 amino acids. From germline, CDR1 is SGDLS and CDR2 YYNGEE. CDR3 region: CASSVGLDNEQFF. CDR3 DNA sequence: TGTGCCAGCAGCGTAGGACTAGACAATGAGCAGTTCTTC.

The chain couples TRBV5-1 to TRBJ2-5, with 9 bases aligning to TRBD2. V dropped 7 bases and J dropped 3; count of bases not matched to a gene: 4. The germline V gene encodes CDR1 SGHRS and CDR2 YFSETQ. The CDR3 consists of 13 residues. The CDR3: CASRLAAEETQYF. The DNA for the CDR3 is TGCGCCAGCCGACTAGCGGCAGAAGAGACCCAGTACTTC.

The V gene is TRBV10-3, the J gene TRBJ2-1, with 8 bases matching TRBD1. Germline lookup yields CDR1 ENHRY and CDR2 SYGVKD. Trimming at V came to 7 bases and at J to 7 bases, leaving 9 bases not matched to a gene. The CDR3 is made up of 14 amino acids. The CDR3 protein is CAIKGQGARNEQFF. The CDR3, as DNA: TGTGCCATCAAAGGTCAGGGGGCGCGGAATGAGCAGTTCTTC.

The V call is TRBV6-5, the J call TRBJ2-1, with 9 nucleotides matching TRBD2. The CDR3 totals 15 residues. V trimming: 7 bases; J trimming: 5 bases; junction bases outside the gene matches: 9. Per germline, CDR1 MNHEY and CDR2 SVGAGI. CDR3 in DNA: TGTGCCAGCACCCAGAGACTAGCGGCCCACAATGAGCAGTTCTTC. Translated: CASTQRLAAHNEQFF.

This chain connects TRBV28 to TRBJ2-7, with 12 bases that match TRBD2. Trimming at V came to 4 bases and at J to 3 bases, leaving 4 bases not matched to a gene. The CDR3 runs 15 residues. Germline V lookup: CDR1 MDHEN, CDR2 SYDVKM. CDR3 sequence reads: CASSSPGLAGYEQYF. The CDR3 region has the DNA TGTGCCAGCAGTTCCCCGGGACTAGCGGGCTACGAGCAGTACTTC.

The V and J genes are TRBV7-2 and TRBJ2-1; 11 bases match TRBD2. Germline V gene lookup returns CDR1 SGHTA and CDR2 FQGNSA. The CDR3 is 14 residues long. Trimming cost V 5 bases and J 9 bases; bases outside gene matches: 6. CDR3 DNA: TGTGCCAGCAGCACGGGACTAGCGGTCGTTGAGCAGTTCTTC. This sequence encodes CASSTGLAVVEQFF.

The V gene is TRBV28, the J gene TRBJ2-7; 11 bases match TRBD1. The CDR3 is made up of 15 amino acids. The V and J ends lost 3 bases and 5 bases, in that order; junction bases with no gene match: 6. Germline V gene lookup returns CDR1 MDHEN and CDR2 SYDVKM. CDR3: CASSFHRDRGNEQYF. CDR3 bases: TGTGCCAGCAGTTTTCACCGGGACAGGGGGAACGAGCAGTACTTC. Full variable domain (missing parts from reference TRBV28 and TRBJ2-7): DVKVTQSSRYLVKRTGEKVFLECVQDMDHENMFWYRQDPGLGLRLIYFSYDVKMKEKGDIPEGYSVSREKKERFSLILESASTNQTSMYLCASSFHRDRGNEQYFGPGTRLTVT.

The chain carries TRBV6-5 and TRBJ2-7, with 7 nucleotides matching TRBD1. Germline CDR1 is MNHEY and CDR2 is SVGAGI. With 0 bases clipped from V and 4 bases from J, the junction kept 0 bases outside the gene matches. This CDR3 comprises 13 residues. The CDR3 region has the DNA TGTGCCAGCAGTTACTCGACAGGGTACGAGCAGTACTTC. The encoded protein is CASSYSTGYEQYF.

The J gene is TRBJ2-3, the V gene TRBV28; the D is unclear. Germline V gives CDR1 MDHEN, CDR2 SYDVKM. The CDR3 totals 13 residues. Trimming removed 5 bases at V and 1 base at J, with 7 bases between. The CDR3 region is CASSLPGTDTQYF. In nucleotides, the CDR3 is TGTGCCAGCAGTCTCCCTGGCACAGATACGCAGTATTTT.

This chain joins TRBV6-5 and TRBJ2-2; maybe TRBD2 (5 bases). The CDR3 consists of 15 residues. Germline V gene data show CDR1 as MNHEY and CDR2 as SVGAGI. Trimming removed 0 bases from V and 1 base from J, with 6 bases in between. The CDR3 region has the DNA TGTGCCAGCAGTTACTCTGGGAGGAACACCGGGGAGCTGTTTTTT. Protein sequence: CASSYSGRNTGELFF.

The V call is TRBV6-2 or TRBV6-3, the J call TRBJ2-7; 7 bases fit TRBD2. This CDR3 is 15 amino acids long. V lost 2 bases and J lost 5; bases outside the gene matches: 9. The germline V gene encodes CDR1 MNHEY and CDR2 SVGEGT. The CDR3 loop is CASSYPAAGAHEQYF. Here the CDR3 DNA reads TGTGCCAGCAGTTACCCCGCTGCGGGAGCCCACGAGCAGTACTTC.

The chain has TRBV5-1 and TRBJ2-3, with D unclear. Trimming took off 4 bases at V and 0 bases at J, with 6 bases between the two ends. Per germline, CDR1 SGHRS and CDR2 YFSETQ. CDR3 length: 13 residues. The CDR3 here is CASSPASTDTQYF. Written as DNA, the CDR3 is TGCGCCAGCAGCCCCGCGAGCACAGATACGCAGTATTTT.

This clone showed up just once. This chain joins TRBV18 and TRBJ2-7, with TRBD2 as a possible D gene (6 bases). The CDR3 extends over 14 amino acids. V was pared by 2 bases and J by 0 bases, with 8 bases between. Germline assignment: CDR1 KGHSH and CDR2 LQKENI. CDR3 region: CASSPKRVSYEQYF. The CDR3 coding sequence is TGTGCCAGCTCACCAAAGCGGGTCTCCTACGAGCAGTACTTC.

The chain links TRBV28 to TRBJ1-5; possibly TRBD1 for D (5 bases). CDR3 length: 15 residues. The ends were cut back, 5 bases at V and 0 bases at J, with 11 bases in the middle. Germline CDR1 MDHEN, CDR2 SYDVKM. Written as DNA, the CDR3 is TGTGCCAGCAGTCCGACAGTAAATAGCAATCAGCCCCAGCATTTT. Its protein product is CASSPTVNSNQPQHF. The full variable domain, its missing parts supplied by reference TRBV28 and TRBJ1-5, is DVKVTQSSRYLVKRTGEKVFLECVQDMDHENMFWYRQDPGLGLRLIYFSYDVKMKEKGDIPEGYSVSREKKERFSLILESASTNQTSMYLCASSPTVNSNQPQHFGDGTRLSIL.

The chain joins TRBV4-3 to TRBJ2-2, with 10 bases identical to TRBD2. CDR3 length: 17 amino acids. V dropped 0 bases and J dropped 7; count of bases not matched to a gene: 8. Looked up from germline, CDR1 is LGHNA and CDR2 is YSLEER. The CDR3: CASSQDWERGGSGELFF. The CDR3 nucleotides read TGCGCCAGCAGCCAAGATTGGGAGCGGGGGGGCAGCGGGGAGCTGTTTTTT.

The rearrangement uses TRBV4-3 and TRBJ1-2; no clear D gene. V was pared by 0 bases and J by 2 bases, with 7 bases between. CDR1 LGHNA and CDR2 YSLEER come from the germline V gene. The CDR3 sequence is 14 residues long. The CDR3 DNA follows: TGCGCCAGCAGCCAAGATATAGTAAACTATGGCTACACCTTC. It codes for CASSQDIVNYGYTF.

V usage is TRBV10-3 and J usage is TRBJ2-7, with 8 bases fitting TRBD1. The germline V gene encodes CDR1 ENHRY and CDR2 SYGVKD. After removal of 6 bases from V and 0 bases from J, the junction contained 10 bases not matched to a gene. The CDR3 covers 16 residues. The CDR3 spells CAIRGSEGQVSYEQYF. Written as DNA, the CDR3 is TGTGCCATCAGAGGCTCTGAGGGACAGGTCTCCTACGAGCAGTACTTC.

This rearrangement joins TRBV6-6 to TRBJ1-5; D possibly corresponds to TRBD1 (5 bases). This CDR3 comprises 15 residues. Germline V gene lookup returns CDR1 MNHNY and CDR2 SVGAGI (reference sequence). The V end lost 5 bases, the J end lost 0 bases, and 11 bases lay between the germline ends. CDR3: CASSTDRLSNQPQHF. The CDR3, as DNA: TGTGCCAGCAGTACAGACAGACTTAGCAATCAGCCCCAGCATTTT.

The gene calls are TRBV18 and TRBJ2-1; 8 bases are a match to TRBD2. This CDR3 has 15 residues. Looked up from germline, CDR1 is KGHSH and CDR2 is LQKENI. Trimming cost V 6 bases and J 8 bases; bases outside gene matches: 12. CDR3 coding DNA: TGTGCCAGCTCGCCAGGAGCGGGAGTCAGGTATGAGCAGTTCTTC. It yields the protein CASSPGAGVRYEQFF.

This clone appeared a single time. V is TRBV9 and J is TRBJ1-3; no clear D. Trimming took 0 bases from V and 2 from J, leaving 6 bases between them. This CDR3 spans 14 amino acids. Germline CDR1 reads SGDLS; CDR2 reads YYNGEE. The CDR3 spells CASSVGQTGNTIYF. The CDR3, as DNA: TGTGCCAGCAGCGTAGGACAAACTGGAAACACCATATATTTT.

The chain carries TRBV5-6 and TRBJ1-4; D is perhaps TRBD1 (6 bases). Germline V gene lookup returns CDR1 SGHDT and CDR2 YYEEEE. Trimming left V 4 bases short and J 3 bases short, with 10 bases between. The CDR3 has 14 residues. CDR3 sequence: CASSQGWANEKLFF. The CDR3 coding sequence is TGTGCCAGCAGCCAGGGGTGGGCTAATGAAAAACTGTTTTTT.

The chain has TRBV6-1 and TRBJ1-1; tentative D call: TRBD1 (5 bases). Germline-derived CDR1 and CDR2 are MNHNS and SASEGT. The CDR3 is made up of 14 amino acids. V gave up 0 bases and J gave up 1 base, with 6 bases separating them. CDR3: CASSEAGPNTEAFF. The CDR3 DNA reads TGTGCCAGCAGTGAAGCGGGGCCGAACACTGAAGCTTTCTTT.

This chain connects TRBV28 to TRBJ1-3; D gene uncertain. The CDR3 extends over 13 amino acids. The germline gives CDR1 MDHEN, CDR2 SYDVKM. V was trimmed by 6 bases and J by 9 bases, leaving 15 bases between them. The DNA of the CDR3 is TGTGCCAGCAGGACCCCTCCGGGGAGCACCATATATTTT. Translated: CASRTPPGSTIYF.

This rearrangement joins TRBV6-4 to TRBJ1-6; 7 bases map to TRBD1. Per germline, CDR1 MRHNA and CDR2 SNTAGT. The CDR3 contains 13 residues. V lost 6 bases and J lost 10; bases outside the gene matches: 6. The CDR3 DNA sequence: TGTGCCAGCAGAGGACAGGTGGGATCACCCCTCCACTTT. Its protein product is CASRGQVGSPLHF.